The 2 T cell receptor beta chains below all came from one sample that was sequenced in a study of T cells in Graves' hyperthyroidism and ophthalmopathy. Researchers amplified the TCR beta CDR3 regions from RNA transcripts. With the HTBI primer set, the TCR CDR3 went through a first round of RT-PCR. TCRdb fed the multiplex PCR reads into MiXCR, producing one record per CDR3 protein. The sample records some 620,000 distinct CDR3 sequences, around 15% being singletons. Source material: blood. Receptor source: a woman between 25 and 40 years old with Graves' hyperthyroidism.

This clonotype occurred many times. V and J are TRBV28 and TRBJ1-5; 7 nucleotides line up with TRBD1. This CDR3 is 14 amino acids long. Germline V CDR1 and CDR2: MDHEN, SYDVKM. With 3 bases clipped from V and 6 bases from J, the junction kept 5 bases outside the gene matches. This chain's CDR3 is CASSFDRVVQPQHF. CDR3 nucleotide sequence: TGTGCCAGCAGTTTCGACAGGGTGGTTCAGCCCCAGCATTTT.

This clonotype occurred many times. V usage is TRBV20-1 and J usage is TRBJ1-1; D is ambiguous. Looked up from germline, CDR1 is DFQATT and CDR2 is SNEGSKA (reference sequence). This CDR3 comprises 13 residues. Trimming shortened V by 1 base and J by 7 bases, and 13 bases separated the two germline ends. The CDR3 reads CSARVNSRYEAFF. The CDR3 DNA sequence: TGCAGTGCTAGAGTGAACAGCCGGTATGAAGCTTTCTTT.